These 29 T cell receptor beta chains originate from one sample sequenced in a study of CD8+CD57+ T cells in acquired aplastic anemia. TCR beta VDJ and CDR3 were profiled, and genomic DNA was the template. TCRdb re-analysed the reads in MiXCR, keeping a single row per CDR3 protein. The data hold roughly 420,000 distinct CDR3 sequences, with just under 70% observed a single time. The sample was sorted CD4+, CD8+, or CD8+CD57+ T cells (not recorded which) from PBMCs. The receptors stem from a human donor in good health, serving as a control.

With respect to this clonotype: Likely a read error: the CDR3 ends without its conserved phenylalanine or tryptophan. No DNA is shown, since the ends of the CDR3 on it are uncertain; the CDR3 is the one TCRdb lists. The rearrangement joins TRBV2 to TRBJ2-5. In germline, CDR1 is SNHLY, CDR2 FYNNEI. The CDR3 length is 14 residues, termini included. The CDR3 sequence is CASSWTRVQETTYC.

CDR3 protein: CASSADRDRGGNSPLHF. The CDR3 region has the DNA TGTGCCAGCAGTGCCGACCGGGACAGGGGAGGTAATTCACCCCTCCACTTT. The chain employs TRBV6-5 and TRBJ1-6, with 10 bases lining up with TRBD1. CDR1 is MNHEY, CDR2 SVGAGI, per germline. CDR3 length: 17 residues. V dropped 5 bases and J dropped 6; count of bases not matched to a gene: 10.

The genes are TRBV5-1 and TRBJ1-3; no reliable D call. CDR1 SGHRS and CDR2 YFSETQ come from the germline V gene. This CDR3 spans 15 amino acids. Between the trimmed V and J ends, which lost 2 bases and 6 bases, there was a span of 15 bases. The CDR3 bases are TGCGCCAGCAGCTTAACTGCGGTCGACCCAAACACCATATATTTT. Encoded protein: CASSLTAVDPNTIYF. Combining the CDR3 with reference TRBV5-1 and TRBJ1-3 gives the whole variable domain KAGVTQTPRYLIKTRGQQVTLSCSPISGHRSVSWYQQTPGQGLQFLFEYFSETQRNKGNFPGRFSGRQFSNSRSEMNVSTLELGDSALYLCASSLTAVDPNTIYFGEGSWLTVV.

The chain links TRBV7-3 to TRBJ1-2; maybe TRBD1 (5 bases). Germline CDR1 SGHTA, CDR2 FQGTGA. CDR3 length equals 15 residues. V dropped 5 bases and J dropped 13 bases, with 26 bases sitting between them. CDR3 sequence reads: CASSPGSVPTEAFTF. Here the CDR3 DNA reads TGTGCCAGCAGCCCAGGGTCAGTACCTACTGAAGCTTTCACCTTC.

CDR3 region: CASSKSTGGGLETQYF. As DNA, the CDR3 is TGTGCCAGCAGTAAATCGACAGGGGGCGGACTGGAGACCCAGTACTTC. The J gene is TRBJ2-5, the V gene TRBV2; TRBD1 agrees at 10 bases. With V trimmed by 5 bases and J by 5 bases, 11 bases remained unmatched. The CDR3 spans 16 residues. Germline CDR1 is SNHLY and CDR2 is FYNNEI.

The chain employs TRBV2 and TRBJ1-2; no definite D call. The CDR3 runs 13 residues. V was clipped by 4 bases and J by 7 bases, with 13 bases between them. CDR1 and CDR2 from the germline V gene are SNHLY and FYNNEI. CDR3 protein: CASSVGENTGYTF. DNA for the CDR3: TGTGCCAGCAGTGTCGGGGAGAACACTGGCTACACCTTC.

In its sample, this clonotype was seen once. The chain links TRBV5-4 to TRBJ1-2; possibly TRBD1 for D (5 bases). Germline assignment: CDR1 SGHNT and CDR2 YYREEE (reference sequence). The ends were cut back, 4 bases at V and 4 bases at J, with 17 bases in the middle. CDR3 length equals 15 residues. The DNA for the CDR3 is TGTGCCAGCAGCGGGGACGGAAGGACCTTCTATGGCTACACCTTC. Its translation: CASSGDGRTFYGYTF.

The chain is built from TRBV6-1 and TRBJ2-7, with TRBD2 matching 14 bases. The end of the DNA fits TRBJ2-1 better, so the J call may be wrong. From germline, CDR1 is MNHNS and CDR2 SASEGT. The CDR3 runs to 15 residues. Here the CDR3 reads CASSTPGLAGEEQFF. CDR3 nucleotides: TGTGCCAGCAGCACCCCGGGACTAGCGGGGGAGGAGCAGTTCTTC.

This clonotype has at least ten counts. The J gene is TRBJ2-5, the V gene TRBV12-3 or TRBV12-4; D ambiguous. V lost 3 bases, J lost 1 base, and 6 bases lay in between. The CDR3 totals 13 residues. The CDR3 region has the DNA TGTGCCAGCAGTTTCGGTCCCCAAGAGACCCAGTACTTC. It encodes CASSFGPQETQYF.

For this clonotype: Possible read error: a much larger clone is one base away. The J gene is TRBJ2-7, the V gene TRBV6-5, with 8 bases that match TRBD1. The CDR3 is 15 residues long. In germline, CDR1 is MNHEY, CDR2 SVGAGI. V lost 2 bases and J lost 5; bases outside the gene matches: 8. This CDR3 reads CASSYGDRGYHEQYF. As DNA, the CDR3 is TGTGCCAGCAGTTACGGAGACAGGGGTTATCACGAGCAGTACTTC.

Details on this clonotype: Relative to the germline gene, one junction end is altered; a read error may explain this. The chain has TRBV5-1 and TRBJ1-6, with D possibly matching TRBD1 (5 bases). The length of the CDR3 is 15 residues. Germline CDR1 and CDR2: SGHRS and YFSETQ. The CDR3, as DNA: TGCGCCGGCAGCCCGGCGCGACAGAGAAATTCACCCCTCCACTTT. This sequence encodes CAGSPARQRNSPLHF.

This chain joins TRBV14 and TRBJ1-1; TRBD1 matches 8 bases. The CDR3 spans 16 residues. J gave up 4 bases and V 0 bases, and 7 bases lay outside the gene matches. The germline gives CDR1 SGHDN, CDR2 FVKESK. The CDR3 DNA follows: TGTGCCAGCAGCCAAGAACGGGACAGGCTGAGCACTGAAGCTTTCTTT. Protein: CASSQERDRLSTEAFF.

V is TRBV25-1 and J is TRBJ2-5; 8 nucleotides match TRBD1. Per the germline V gene, CDR1 is MGHDK and CDR2 is SYGVNS. Trimming removed 5 bases from V and 3 bases from J; junction bases left unmatched: 8. The CDR3 runs to 15 residues. In DNA, the CDR3 is TGTGCCAGCAGTAACGGACAGGGTTTAGAAGAGACCCAGTACTTC. Translated, it gives CASSNGQGLEETQYF.

As for this clonotype: Its ends do not fully match the called genes, so a read error is possible. The chain employs TRBV4-3 and TRBJ2-3; 13 bases fit TRBD2. The CDR3 is 16 amino acids. CDR1 is LGHNA, CDR2 YSLEER, per germline. The CDR3 reads CVSSLGLAGRGDTQYF. CDR3 coding DNA: TGCGTCAGCAGCTTGGGACTAGCGGGGCGAGGAGATACGCAGTATTTT.

This clonotype has ten or more counts. The V call is TRBV7-6, the J call TRBJ1-6; D not certain. The CDR3 loop spans 13 amino acids. CDR1 and CDR2 from the germline V gene are SGHVS and FNYEAQ. V gave up 5 bases and J gave up 8 bases, with 10 bases separating them. CDR3: CASSPGFDSPLHF. The CDR3 DNA reads as TGTGCCAGCAGCCCCGGGTTTGATTCACCCCTCCACTTT. The full variable domain, rest sourced from reference TRBV7-6 and TRBJ1-6, is GAGVSQSPRYKVTKRGQDVALRCDPISGHVSLYWYRQALGQGPEFLTYFNYEAQQDKSGLPNDRFSAERPEGSISTLTIQRTEQRDSAMYRCASSPGFDSPLHFGNGTRLTVT.

This clonotype was seen a single time. The junction differs from germline at one of its ends, possibly a read error. V is TRBV6-4 and J is TRBJ2-7, with TRBD1 matching 9 bases. CDR1 MRHNA and CDR2 SNTAGT come from the germline V gene. CDR3 length equals 13 residues. CDR3 DNA: TGTGCCAGCTCCGGGACAGGGTCAGGCGAGCAGTGCTTC. This translates into CASSGTGSGEQCF.

This clonotype was seen at least ten times. The chain joins TRBV19 to TRBJ2-3; D not resolved. The germline V gene has CDR1 LNHDA and CDR2 SQIVND (reference sequence). This CDR3 is 14 amino acids long. V was cut by 1 base and J by 6 bases, with 11 bases left in between. CDR3 DNA sequence: TGTGCCAGTAGTATAGGGACGCTAGGGGATACGCAGTATTTT. This sequence encodes CASSIGTLGDTQYF.

The chain recombines TRBV19 with TRBJ2-7; TRBD2 matches 11 bases. The CDR3 covers 13 residues. Per the germline V gene, CDR1 is LNHDA and CDR2 is SQIVND (reference sequence). The V gene end was trimmed by 9 bases and the J gene end by 5 bases; junction bases not matched to a gene: 6. The CDR3 spells CASTRLAGNEQYV. The DNA for the CDR3 is TGTGCCAGCACGAGACTAGCGGGGAACGAGCAGTACGTC.

Details on this clonotype: Since the CDR3 does not end with the conserved phenylalanine or tryptophan, this likely comes from a read error. Because the CDR3's place on the DNA is in doubt, the DNA is left out and the CDR3 is given as listed by TCRdb. The chain carries TRBV7-9 and TRBJ1-2; the table's TRBD1 call for D was not verified on the DNA. CDR1 is SEHNR, CDR2 FQNEAQ, per germline (reference sequence). The length of the CDR3 is 13 amino acids, counting both ends. CDR3 sequence reads: CASSLRRAADTTV.

Notes on this clonotype: Germline is not matched at one junction end, which may reflect a read error. The rearrangement uses TRBV2 and TRBJ1-1; TRBD1 agrees at 7 bases. This CDR3 is 16 amino acids long. Germline loops: CDR1 SNHLY, CDR2 FYNNEI. CDR3 protein: CASRMSGGRVNTEAFF. Written as DNA, the CDR3 is TGTGCCAGCAGGATGTCAGGGGGTAGGGTGAACACTGAAGCTTTTTTT.

A single count supports this clonotype. CDR3 DNA: TGTGCCAGCAGCTTAGTGCCCCAGAAGCAGTACTTC. This encodes CASSLVPQKQYF. The rearrangement uses TRBV5-5 and TRBJ2-5; D ambiguous. V was cut by 2 bases and J by 11 bases, with 13 bases left in between. Germline V gene data show CDR1 as SGHKS and CDR2 as YYEKEE (reference sequence). This CDR3 contains 12 residues. Supplemented by reference TRBV5-5 and TRBJ2-5, the full variable domain reads DAGVTQSPTHLIKTRGQQVTLRCSPISGHKSVSWYQQVLGQGPQFIFQYYEKEERGRGNFPDRFSARQFPNYSSELNVNALLLGDSALYLCASSLVPQKQYFGPGTRLLVL.

This chain uses TRBV4-2 with TRBJ2-7; the D gene is possibly TRBD2 (5 bases). V was clipped by 4 bases and J by 0 bases, with 16 bases between them. The CDR3 spans 16 residues. The V gene's germline CDR1 is LGHNA and CDR2 YNFKEQ. CDR3 nucleotide sequence: TGTGCCAGCAGCCCGTCAACCGGACTCAGCTCCTACGAGCAGTACTTC. Translated, it gives CASSPSTGLSSYEQYF.

This clonotype appeared a single time. The chain has TRBV5-5 and TRBJ2-3; D unresolved. The V gene's germline CDR1 is SGHKS and CDR2 YYEKEE (reference sequence). This CDR3 spans 15 amino acids. Trimming pared 3 bases from V and 0 bases from J, leaving 11 bases between. Written as DNA, the CDR3 is TGTGCCAGCAGCTCGAGAAACCTGAGCACAGATACGCAGTATTTT. Its translation: CASSSRNLSTDTQYF.

This clonotype was seen just once. The genes are TRBV11-1 and TRBJ2-7; unclear D gene. Germline-derived CDR1 and CDR2 are SGHAT and FQDESV (reference sequence). Deletions cut 4 bases from V and 4 bases from J, with 17 bases between. The CDR3 covers 15 residues. This CDR3 reads CASSSSTSRSYEQYF. CDR3 in DNA: TGTGCCAGCAGCTCAAGTACGAGCAGGTCATACGAGCAGTACTTC.

This rearrangement joins TRBV5-5 to TRBJ1-1; 7 nucleotides line up with TRBD1. The germline gives CDR1 SGHKS, CDR2 YYEKEE (reference sequence). CDR3 size: 13 residues. The J segment lost 11 bases and the V segment lost 1 base, leaving 8 bases of the junction unmatched. The DNA for the CDR3 is TGTGCCAGCAGCTTGCAGGGGACAGCGGGTGCTTTCTTT. It specifies CASSLQGTAGAFF.

This chain links TRBV7-9 with TRBJ2-1; D not resolved. This CDR3 contains 13 residues. Trimming cost V 0 bases and J 12 bases, with 12 bases left between them. Germline assignment: CDR1 SEHNR and CDR2 FQNEAQ (reference sequence). In DNA form, the CDR3 reads TGTGCCAGCAGCTTAGCGCCCAGGATTATGCAGTTCTTC. Amino acids: CASSLAPRIMQFF.

The chain recombines TRBV18 with TRBJ1-4; 7 bases align to TRBD1. Germline V gene lookup returns CDR1 KGHSH and CDR2 LQKENI. The CDR3 contains 13 residues. The junction had 6 bases not matched to a gene; V was cut back by 6 bases and J by 8 bases. The CDR3 DNA sequence: TGTGCCAGCTCGCAGACAGGGCGGGAAAAACTGTTTTTT. This codes for CASSQTGREKLFF.

This chain links TRBV9 with TRBJ2-5; D is tentatively TRBD1 or TRBD2 (5 bases each). In germline, CDR1 is SGDLS, CDR2 YYNGEE. This CDR3 has 16 residues. The ends were cut back, 8 bases at V and 2 bases at J, with 22 bases in the middle. CDR3 region: CARTGARSQTQETQYF. The CDR3 coding sequence is TGTGCCAGGACCGGGGCGCGGTCACAGACACAAGAGACCCAGTACTTC.

With respect to this clonotype: An end of the junction does not agree with germline; a read error may underlie this. V and J are TRBV12-5 and TRBJ2-2, with 7 bases identical to TRBD2. The germline V gene encodes CDR1 LGHNT and CDR2 FRNRAP. The CDR3 extends over 13 amino acids. This chain's CDR3 is CASSRTRGGELVF. Written as DNA, the CDR3 is TGTGCTAGTAGTAGGACTAGAGGAGGGGAGCTGGTTTTT. Full variable domain (missing parts from reference TRBV12-5 and TRBJ2-2): DARVTQTPRHKVTEMGQEVTMRCQPILGHNTVFWYRQTMMQGLELLAYFRNRAPLDDSGMPKDRFSAEMPDATLATLKIQPSEPRDSAVYFCASSRTRGGELVFGEGSRLTVL.